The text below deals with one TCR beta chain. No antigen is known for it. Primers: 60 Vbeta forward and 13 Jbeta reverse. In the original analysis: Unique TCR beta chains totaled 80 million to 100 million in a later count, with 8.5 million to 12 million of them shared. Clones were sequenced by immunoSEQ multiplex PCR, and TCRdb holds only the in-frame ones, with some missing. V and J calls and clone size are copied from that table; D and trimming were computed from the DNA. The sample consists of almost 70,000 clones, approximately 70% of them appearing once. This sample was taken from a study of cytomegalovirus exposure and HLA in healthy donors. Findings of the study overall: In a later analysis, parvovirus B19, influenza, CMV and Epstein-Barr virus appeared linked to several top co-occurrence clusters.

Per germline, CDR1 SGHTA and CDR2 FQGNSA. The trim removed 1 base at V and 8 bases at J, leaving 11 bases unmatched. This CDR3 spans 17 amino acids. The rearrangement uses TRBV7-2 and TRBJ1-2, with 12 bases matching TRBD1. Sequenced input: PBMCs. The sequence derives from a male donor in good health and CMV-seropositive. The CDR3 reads CASSLGYGTGGQWGYTF. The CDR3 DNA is TGTGCCAGCAGCTTAGGGTACGGGACAGGGGGCCAGTGGGGCTACACCTTC.